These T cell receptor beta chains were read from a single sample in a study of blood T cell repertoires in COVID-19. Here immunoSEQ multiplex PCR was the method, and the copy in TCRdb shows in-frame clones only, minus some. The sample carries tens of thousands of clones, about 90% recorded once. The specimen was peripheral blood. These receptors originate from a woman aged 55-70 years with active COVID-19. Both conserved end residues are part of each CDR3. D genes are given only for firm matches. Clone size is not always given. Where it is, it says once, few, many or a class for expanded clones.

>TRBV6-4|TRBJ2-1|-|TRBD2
TGTGCCAGCAGAGCGGGGAGCGGGACCTCGGGGGAGCAGTTCTTC
CASRAGSGTSGEQFF
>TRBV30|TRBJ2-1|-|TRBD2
TGTGCCTCGAAAGACCCGGGACTAGCCTTATACAATGAGCAGTTCTTC
CASKDPGLALYNEQFF
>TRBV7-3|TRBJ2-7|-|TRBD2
TGTGCCAGCAGCTTATTGGGCGGGAGCTTGGACGAGCAGTACTTC
CASSLLGGSLDEQYF
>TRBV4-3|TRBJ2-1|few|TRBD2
TGCGCCAGCAGCCCAACCGGGACTAGGGTTCGTGAGCAGTTCTTC
CASSPTGTRVREQFF
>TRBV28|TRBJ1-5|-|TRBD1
TGTGCCAGCAGCCTGGGACAGGGGGCTGTTAGTCAGCCCCAGCATTTT
CASSLGQGAVSQPQHF
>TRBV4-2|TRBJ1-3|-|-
TGTGCCAGCAGCCGCCCGGAACAGTCCCCTGGAAACACCATATATTTT
CASSRPEQSPGNTIYF
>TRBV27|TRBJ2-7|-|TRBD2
TGTGCCAGCAGTCCTCGGCGGGAGCCCCCGACCTCCTACGAGCAGTACTTC
CASSPRREPPTSYEQYF
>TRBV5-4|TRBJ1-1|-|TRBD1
TGTGCCAGCAGCTTCCAGGGGGCAGAAGGGACTGAAGCTTTCTTT
CASSFQGAEGTEAFF
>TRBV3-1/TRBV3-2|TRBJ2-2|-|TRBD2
TGTGCCAGCAGCCAAGGAACCGGCGGGGGGCGTCGAACCGGGGAGCTGTTTTTT
CASSQGTGGGRRTGELFF
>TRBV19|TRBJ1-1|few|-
TGTGCCACCTCGAAGGTGCGAGGGTTTAATGGGGGCCTAACCACTGAAGCTTTCTTT
CATSKVRGFNGGLTTEAFF
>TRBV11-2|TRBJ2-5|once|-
TGTGCCAGCAGCTTACTAGAGACCCAGTACTTC
CASSLLETQYF
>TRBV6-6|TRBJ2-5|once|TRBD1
TGTGCCAGCAGTCGACAGGGACAGGAGACCCAGTACTTC
CASSRQGQETQYF
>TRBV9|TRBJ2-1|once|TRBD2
TGTGCCAGCAGCGTAGCCCTCCTAGTAGCGGGAGGATCTGGCAATGAGCAGTTCTTC
CASSVALLVAGGSGNEQFF
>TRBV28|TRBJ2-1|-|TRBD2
TGTGCCACCGGACTAGCGAAAAATGAGCAGTTCTTC
CATGLAKNEQFF
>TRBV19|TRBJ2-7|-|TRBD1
TGTGCCAGTAGTATAGATCCCGGGACAGCGAGCGAGCAGTACTTC
CASSIDPGTASEQYF
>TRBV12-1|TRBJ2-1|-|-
TGTGCCAGCAGCCCGCGTGGGTTGGAGGCAACGACAGAGCAGTTCTTC
CASSPRGLEATTEQFF
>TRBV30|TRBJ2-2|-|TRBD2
TGTGCCTGGAGTGTAGTAGCGGGAGGGCCGGATGGGGAGCTGTTTTTT
CAWSVVAGGPDGELFF
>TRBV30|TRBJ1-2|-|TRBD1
TGTGCCTGGCTTGGGACAGGGAGGAACTATGGCTACACCTTC
CAWLGTGRNYGYTF
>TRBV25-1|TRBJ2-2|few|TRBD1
TGTGCCAGCAGGGGACAGGGGGCTGGCACCGGGGAGCTGTTTTTT
CASRGQGAGTGELFF
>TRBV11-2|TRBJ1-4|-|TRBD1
TGTGCCAGCAGCTCCGGGACAGGGGCTGAAAAACTGTTTTTT
CASSSGTGAEKLFF
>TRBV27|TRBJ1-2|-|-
TGTGCCAGCAGTTCAAATTCATATGGCTACACCTTC
CASSSNSYGYTF
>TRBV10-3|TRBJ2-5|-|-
TGTGCCATCAGTGAGCCCTCGGGCGGGCCCAACTTC
CAISEPSGGPNF
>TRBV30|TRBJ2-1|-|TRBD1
TGTGCCTGGGGCAGGGGGACCTACAATGAGCAGTTCTTC
CAWGRGTYNEQFF
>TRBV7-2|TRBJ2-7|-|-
TGTGCCAGCAGCTTAGCGGGAGGCCACGAGCAGTACTTC
CASSLAGGHEQYF
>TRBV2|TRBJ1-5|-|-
TGTGCCAGCAACCTAATCTACAATCAGCCCCAGCATTTT
CASNLIYNQPQHF
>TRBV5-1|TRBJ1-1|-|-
TGCGCCAGCAGCCTTTATGGAGGTACTGAAGCTTTCTTT
CASSLYGGTEAFF